This T cell receptor (beta chain) was recovered during a study of cytomegalovirus exposure and HLA in healthy donors. Vbeta (60) and Jbeta (13) primers were used in the PCR. Repertoires were generated with immunoSEQ multiplex PCR, while TCRdb's copy carries only in-frame clones and drops some. The sample consists of around 140,000 clones, 77% of them appearing once. This clonotype originated in a woman aged 55-75 years in good health and CMV-seronegative. The sequenced sample was PBMCs.

The CDR3 sequence is CASSDGNTGELFF. The CDR3 DNA is TGTGCCAGCAGTGACGGGAACACCGGGGAGCTGTTTTTT. The chain links TRBV2 to TRBJ2-2; D is uncertain. The germline V gene has CDR1 SNHLY and CDR2 FYNNEI. The CDR3 is 13 residues long. Deletions cut 3 bases from V and 1 base from J, with 3 bases between. The full variable domain, in which reference TRBV2 and TRBJ2-2 provide the parts outside the CDR3, is EPEVTQTPSHQVTQMGQEVILRCVPISNHLYFYWYRQILGQKVEFLVSFYNNEISEKSEIFDDQFSVERPDGSNFTLKIRSTKLEDSAMYFCASSDGNTGELFFGEGSRLTVL.